This is a list of T cell receptor beta chains from one sample in a study of shared clonotypes between healthy human individuals. This table comes from immunoSEQ multiplex PCR, and its TCRdb copy is limited to in-frame clones, with some not included. The sample has 1.5 million to 2.5 million clones; approximately 95% are singletons. The sample taken for sequencing was naive CD8+ T cells sorted from blood. The receptors shown here come from a man aged 18 to 35 in good health. Both conserved end residues are part of each CDR3. The order of the fields is clone size, J gene, V gene, D gene, CDR3 DNA, CDR3 protein. A D gene is named only where the DNA matches it firmly. The size entry is marked missing in some rows and otherwise reads once, few, many or a size class.

size: -; J: TRBJ2-7; V: TRBV9; D: -; DNA: TGTGCCAGCAGCGTAGGCAGTATGCACGAGCAGTACTTC; CDR3: CASSVGSMHEQYF
size: once; J: TRBJ2-5; V: TRBV7-7; D: TRBD2; DNA: TGTGCTAGCAGCCCTAGCGGGATAGGAGAGACCCAGTACTTC; CDR3: CASSPSGIGETQYF
size: -; J: TRBJ2-3; V: TRBV5-6; D: -; DNA: TGTGCCAGCAGCTCCTTTGGCGGGAGCACAGATACGCAGTATTTT; CDR3: CASSSFGGSTDTQYF
size: -; J: TRBJ2-3; V: TRBV6-6; D: -; DNA: TGTGCCAGCAGCCGATTATTTTTGGATACGCAGTATTTT; CDR3: CASSRLFLDTQYF
size: -; J: TRBJ2-7; V: TRBV5-6; D: -; DNA: TGTGCCAGCAGCTTTGAGGGGTACGAGCAGTACTTC; CDR3: CASSFEGYEQYF
size: once; J: TRBJ2-7; V: TRBV9; D: TRBD2; DNA: TGTGCCAGCAGCCTCGGGGGGAGTATGGGTTACGAGCAGTACTTC; CDR3: CASSLGGSMGYEQYF
size: -; J: TRBJ1-1; V: TRBV9; D: -; DNA: TGTGCCAGCAGCCCGAACGTCGCAGGGCTGAACACTGAAGCTTTCTTT; CDR3: CASSPNVAGLNTEAFF
size: -; J: TRBJ2-5; V: TRBV7-9; D: TRBD2; DNA: TGTGCCAGCAGCTCCGGGACTAGCGGGGAAGAGACCCAGTACTTC; CDR3: CASSSGTSGEETQYF
size: -; J: TRBJ1-5; V: TRBV29-1; D: -; DNA: TGCAGCGCCTGGGACGGCCTCAACAATCAGCCCCAGCATTTT; CDR3: CSAWDGLNNQPQHF
size: -; J: TRBJ2-7; V: TRBV7-2; D: TRBD2; DNA: TGTGCCAGCAGGACTAGCGGGGCCTACGAGCAGTACTTC; CDR3: CASRTSGAYEQYF
size: -; J: TRBJ1-3; V: TRBV19; D: -; DNA: TGTGCCAGTAGTGGTAGGAAGGGGAACTCTGGAAACACCATATATTTT; CDR3: CASSGRKGNSGNTIYF
size: -; J: TRBJ2-1; V: TRBV4-3; D: TRBD2; DNA: TGCGCCAGCAGCCAAGGGCTAGCGGGATGGATTCGGGAGCAGTTCTTC; CDR3: CASSQGLAGWIREQFF
size: once; J: TRBJ1-2; V: TRBV5-4; D: -; DNA: TGTGCCAGCAGCTTGGGCGGGTATTTTAACTATGGCTACACCTTC; CDR3: CASSLGGYFNYGYTF
size: -; J: TRBJ1-4; V: TRBV27; D: TRBD1; DNA: TGTGCCAGCAGTTTAGGGGTTGGGACAGCGAACGAAAAACTGTTTTTT; CDR3: CASSLGVGTANEKLFF
size: -; J: TRBJ1-5; V: TRBV10-2; D: -; DNA: TGCGCCAGCAGTGAGGGACAAGGGGGGATCTATAGCAATCAGCCCCAGCATTTT; CDR3: CASSEGQGGIYSNQPQHF
size: -; J: TRBJ1-1; V: TRBV5-1; D: -; DNA: TGCGCCAGCAGCTTGAATCGGGTGACCTACACTGAAGCTTTCTTT; CDR3: CASSLNRVTYTEAFF
size: -; J: TRBJ1-2; V: TRBV4-1; D: -; DNA: TGCGCCAGCAGCCAAAAGGTCGGCTGGTACTATGGCTACACCTTC; CDR3: CASSQKVGWYYGYTF